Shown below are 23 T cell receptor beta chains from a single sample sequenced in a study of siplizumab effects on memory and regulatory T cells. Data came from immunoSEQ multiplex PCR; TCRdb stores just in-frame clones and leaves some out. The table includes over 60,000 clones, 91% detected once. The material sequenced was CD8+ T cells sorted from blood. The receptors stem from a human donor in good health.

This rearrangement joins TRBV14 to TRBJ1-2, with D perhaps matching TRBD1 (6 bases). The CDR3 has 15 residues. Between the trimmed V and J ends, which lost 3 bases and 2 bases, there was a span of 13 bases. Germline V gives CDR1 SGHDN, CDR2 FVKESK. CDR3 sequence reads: CASSHLGQPNYGYTF. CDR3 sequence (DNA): TGTGCCAGCAGCCATCTGGGACAACCAAACTATGGCTACACCTTC.

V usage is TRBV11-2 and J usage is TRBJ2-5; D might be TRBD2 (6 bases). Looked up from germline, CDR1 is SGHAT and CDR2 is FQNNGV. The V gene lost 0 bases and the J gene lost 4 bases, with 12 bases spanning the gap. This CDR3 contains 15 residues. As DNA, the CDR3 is TGTGCCAGCAGCTTAGATGGAGGGCTGGGAGAGACCCAGTACTTC. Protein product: CASSLDGGLGETQYF.

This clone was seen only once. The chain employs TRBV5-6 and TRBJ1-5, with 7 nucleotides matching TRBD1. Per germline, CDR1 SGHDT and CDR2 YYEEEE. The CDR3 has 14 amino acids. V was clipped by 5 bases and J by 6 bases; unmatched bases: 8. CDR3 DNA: TGTGCCAGCAGTTACCAGGGGGTTGCTCAGCCCCAGCATTTT. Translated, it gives CASSYQGVAQPQHF.

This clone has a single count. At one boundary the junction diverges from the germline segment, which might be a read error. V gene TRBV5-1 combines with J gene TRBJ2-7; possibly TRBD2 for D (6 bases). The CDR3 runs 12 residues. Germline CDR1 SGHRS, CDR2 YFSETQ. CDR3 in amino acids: CASRGGTYEQYF. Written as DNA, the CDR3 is TGTGCCAGCCGGGGCGGGACTTACGAGCAGTACTTC.

The CDR3 here is CASSSRTSGDYEQYF. DNA of the CDR3: TGTGCCAGCAGTTCCAGGACTAGCGGAGACTACGAGCAGTACTTC. V usage is TRBV27 and J usage is TRBJ2-7; 10 bases match TRBD2. Germline V CDR1 and CDR2: MNHEY, SMNVEV (reference sequence). The CDR3 contains 15 residues. V shed 4 bases and J 3 bases; nucleotides not matched to a gene: 6.

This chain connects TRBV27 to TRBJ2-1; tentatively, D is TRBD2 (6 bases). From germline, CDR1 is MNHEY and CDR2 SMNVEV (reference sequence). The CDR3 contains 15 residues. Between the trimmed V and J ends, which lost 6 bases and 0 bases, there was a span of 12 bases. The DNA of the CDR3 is TGTGCCAGCAGGCCTGGGGGGAACTCCTACAATGAGCAGTTCTTC. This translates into CASRPGGNSYNEQFF.

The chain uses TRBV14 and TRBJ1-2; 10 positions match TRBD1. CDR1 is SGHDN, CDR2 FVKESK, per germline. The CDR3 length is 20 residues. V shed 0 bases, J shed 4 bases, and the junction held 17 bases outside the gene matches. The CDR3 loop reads CASSQDLIRGQGPPGYGYTF. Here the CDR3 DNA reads TGTGCCAGCAGCCAAGATCTTATCAGGGGACAGGGGCCGCCAGGCTATGGCTACACCTTC. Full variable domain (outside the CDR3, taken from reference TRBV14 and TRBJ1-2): EAGVTQFPSHSVIEKGQTVTLRCDPISGHDNLYWYRRVMGKEIKFLLHFVKESKQDESGMPNNRFLAERTGGTYSTLKVQPAELEDSGVYFCASSQDLIRGQGPPGYGYTFGSGTRLTVV.

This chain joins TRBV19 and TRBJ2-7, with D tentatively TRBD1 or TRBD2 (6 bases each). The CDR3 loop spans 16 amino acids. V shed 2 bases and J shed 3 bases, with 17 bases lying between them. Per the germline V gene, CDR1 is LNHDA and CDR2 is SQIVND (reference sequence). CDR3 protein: CASSITGTPTGYEQYF. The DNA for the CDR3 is TGTGCCAGTAGTATAACAGGGACTCCTACTGGCTACGAGCAGTACTTC.

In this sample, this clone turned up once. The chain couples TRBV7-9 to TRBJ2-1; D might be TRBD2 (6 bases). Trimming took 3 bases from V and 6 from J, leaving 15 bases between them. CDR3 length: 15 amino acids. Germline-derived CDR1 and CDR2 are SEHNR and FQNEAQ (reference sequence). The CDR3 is CASSFFAGNLNEQFF. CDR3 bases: TGTGCCAGCAGCTTTTTCGCGGGGAACCTCAATGAGCAGTTCTTC.

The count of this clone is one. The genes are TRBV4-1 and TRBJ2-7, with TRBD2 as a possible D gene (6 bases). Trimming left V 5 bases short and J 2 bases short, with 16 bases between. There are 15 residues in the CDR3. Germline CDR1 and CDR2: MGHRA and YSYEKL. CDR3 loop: CASSVSGGSTYEQYF. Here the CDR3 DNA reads TGCGCCAGCAGCGTCAGCGGAGGGTCGACCTACGAGCAGTACTTC.

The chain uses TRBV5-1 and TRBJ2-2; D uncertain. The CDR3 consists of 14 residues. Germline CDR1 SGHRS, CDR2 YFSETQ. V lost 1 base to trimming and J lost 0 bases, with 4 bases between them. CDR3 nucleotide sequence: TGCGCCAGCAGCTTGTGGACGAACACCGGGGAGCTGTTTTTT. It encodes CASSLWTNTGELFF.

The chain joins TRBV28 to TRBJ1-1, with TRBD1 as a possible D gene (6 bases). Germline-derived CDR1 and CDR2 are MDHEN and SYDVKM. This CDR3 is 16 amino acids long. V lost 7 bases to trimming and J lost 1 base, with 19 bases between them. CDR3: CASNSIAGGWNTEAFF. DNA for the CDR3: TGTGCCAGCAACTCAATCGCCGGGGGCTGGAACACTGAAGCTTTCTTT.

The CDR3: CASSVKGLALDEQFF. The CDR3 DNA sequence: TGTGCCAGCAGCGTGAAAGGACTAGCGTTGGATGAGCAGTTCTTC. The rearrangement uses TRBV9 and TRBJ2-1; 9 bases align to TRBD2. Germline V lookup: CDR1 SGDLS, CDR2 YYNGEE. Trimming at V came to 2 bases and at J to 8 bases, leaving 8 bases not matched to a gene. This CDR3 is built from 15 residues.

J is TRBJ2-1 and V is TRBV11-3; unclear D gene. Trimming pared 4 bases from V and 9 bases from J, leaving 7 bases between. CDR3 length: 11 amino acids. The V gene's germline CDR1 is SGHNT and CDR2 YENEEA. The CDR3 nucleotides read TGTGCCAGCAGCTCCTCTATTGAGCAGTTCTTC. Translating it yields CASSSSIEQFF.

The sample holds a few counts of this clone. CDR3 nucleotides: TGTGCCATCAGTGAGAGGGGACCAAATAATGAGCAGTTCTTC. Translating it yields CAISERGPNNEQFF. The chain uses TRBV10-3 and TRBJ2-1; the D call may be TRBD1 or TRBD2 (5 bases each). Trimming removed 2 bases at V and 7 bases at J, with 12 bases between. This CDR3 contains 14 residues. In germline, CDR1 is ENHRY, CDR2 SYGVKD.

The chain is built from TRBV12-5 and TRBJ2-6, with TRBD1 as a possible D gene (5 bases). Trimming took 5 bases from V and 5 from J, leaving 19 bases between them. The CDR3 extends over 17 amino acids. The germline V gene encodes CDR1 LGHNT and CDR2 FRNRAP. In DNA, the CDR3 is TGTGCTAGTGGTATTCGTGCAGGACAAAGTCGGGCCAACGTCCTGACTTTC. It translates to CASGIRAGQSRANVLTF.

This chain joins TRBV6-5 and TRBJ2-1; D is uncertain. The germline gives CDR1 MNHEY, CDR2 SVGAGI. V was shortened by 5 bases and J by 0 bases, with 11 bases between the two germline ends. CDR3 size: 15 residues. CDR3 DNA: TGTGCCAGCAGTAGGACCCCCAGCTCCTACAATGAGCAGTTCTTC. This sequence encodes CASSRTPSSYNEQFF.

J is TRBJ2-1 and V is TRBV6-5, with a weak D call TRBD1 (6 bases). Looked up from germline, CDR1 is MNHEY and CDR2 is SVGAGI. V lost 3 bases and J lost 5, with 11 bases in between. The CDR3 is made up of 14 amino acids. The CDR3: CASSYQGTDNEQFF. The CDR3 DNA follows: TGTGCCAGCAGTTATCAGGGGACGGACAATGAGCAGTTCTTC.

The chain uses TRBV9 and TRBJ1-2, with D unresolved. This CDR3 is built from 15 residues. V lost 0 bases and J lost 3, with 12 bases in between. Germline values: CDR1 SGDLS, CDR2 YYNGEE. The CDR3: CASSVVPGSYYGYTF. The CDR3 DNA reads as TGTGCCAGCAGCGTAGTTCCGGGGAGTTACTATGGCTACACCTTC. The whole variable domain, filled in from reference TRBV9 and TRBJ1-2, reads DSGVTQTPKHLITATGQRVTLRCSPRSGDLSVYWYQQSLDQGLQFLIQYYNGEERAKGNILERFSAQQFPDLHSELNLSSLELGDSALYFCASSVVPGSYYGYTFGSGTRLTVV.

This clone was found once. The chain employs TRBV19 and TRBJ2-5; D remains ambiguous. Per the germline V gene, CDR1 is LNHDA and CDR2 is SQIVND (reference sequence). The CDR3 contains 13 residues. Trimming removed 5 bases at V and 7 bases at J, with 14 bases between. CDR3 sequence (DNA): TGTGCCAGTAGTCCCGTTGGCAAGGGGACCCAGTACTTC. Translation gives CASSPVGKGTQYF.

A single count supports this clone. The CDR3 DNA reads TGTGCCAGCAGCGTATTCGGGACTTCAGGGGAGACCCAGTACTTC. Encoded protein: CASSVFGTSGETQYF. The chain links TRBV9 to TRBJ2-5, with D perhaps TRBD2 (6 bases). V lost 1 base to trimming and J lost 5 bases, with 15 bases between them. CDR3 length: 15 amino acids. Germline V gene data show CDR1 as SGDLS and CDR2 as YYNGEE.

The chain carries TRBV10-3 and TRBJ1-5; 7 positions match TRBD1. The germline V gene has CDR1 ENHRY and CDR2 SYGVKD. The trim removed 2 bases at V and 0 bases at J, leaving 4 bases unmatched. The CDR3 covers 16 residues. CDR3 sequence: CAISEQHRGSNQPQHF. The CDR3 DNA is TGTGCCATCAGTGAGCAGCACAGGGGTAGCAATCAGCCCCAGCATTTT.

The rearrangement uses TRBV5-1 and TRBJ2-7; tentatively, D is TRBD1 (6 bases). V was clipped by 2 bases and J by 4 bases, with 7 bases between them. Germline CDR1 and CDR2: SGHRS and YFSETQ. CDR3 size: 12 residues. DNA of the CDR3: TGCGCCAGCAGCTTTGACAGGTACGAGCAGTACTTC. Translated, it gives CASSFDRYEQYF.